This entry is about one TCR beta chain. The sample belongs to a study of blood T cell repertoires in COVID-19. Data came from immunoSEQ multiplex PCR; TCRdb stores just in-frame clones and leaves some out. Among some 160,000 clones, roughly 90% were seen once, and the ten largest hold approximately 3%. The sample comprised peripheral blood. The clonotype originates from a man in his 60s with acute or convalescent COVID-19.

CDR3 in amino acids: CASSSYKGENYNEQFF. The CDR3 nucleotides are TGTGCCAGCAGTTCCTACAAGGGGGAAAATTACAATGAGCAGTTCTTC. V gene TRBV7-9 combines with J gene TRBJ2-1; TRBD1 might be the D (6 bases). This CDR3 comprises 16 residues. The germline V gene has CDR1 SEHNR and CDR2 FQNEAQ (reference sequence). Deletions cut 6 bases from V and 4 bases from J, with 19 bases between.